This T cell receptor (beta chain) stems from a study of blood T cells in healthy people across ages. General study results and limits: Expanded clonotype shifts may have been confounded, as the donors had an unknown CMV status.

The CDR3 loop spans 12 amino acids. Germline V lookup: CDR1 DFQATT, CDR2 SNEGSKA (reference sequence). With V trimmed by 3 bases and J by 7 bases, 5 bases remained unmatched. A remark on this clonotype: Its antigen is unknown.

Next came a second PCR, run for about 6 to 11 cycles, which used a sample-barcoded 5' primer along with a J-beta primer mix. From the 5' RACE reads, TCRdb called clonotypes with MiXCR, one entry per CDR3 protein. The sample holds fewer than 950,000 distinct CDR3 sequences; roughly 40% are singletons and the top ten take 10% to 15%. The sequence was obtained from a man younger than 35 in good health. The sequenced material came from blood. J is TRBJ2-7 and V is TRBV20-1; 8 bases agree with TRBD1. CDR3 in amino acids: CSASRTGLEQYF. As DNA, the CDR3 is TGCAGTGCTAGTAGGACAGGGTTGGAGCAGTACTTC.